The T cell receptor (beta chain) described here comes from a study of spatial heterogeneity in lung cancer. Study at large: In the raw reads, each unique TCR and UMI combination was present more than ten times on average. General study findings and limits: Blood showed ubiquitous tumor TCRs more often at resection than at routine follow-up.

Germline values: CDR1 MNHEY, CDR2 SVGEGT. The CDR3 contains 11 residues. Trimming shortened V by 0 bases and J by 11 bases, and 8 bases separated the two germline ends. Time point indicated: sample taken at primary tumor resection. Researchers sequenced whole RNA taken from tumor, nontumor lung or frozen PBMC without sorting. The cohort: 65 to 80 early-stage, untreated non-small cell lung cancer patients. On this clonotype: Antigen: not known.

MiXCR was run by TCRdb on the 5' RACE reads, yielding one entry per CDR3 protein. Found here are about 40,000 distinct CDR3 sequences, around 5% of them singletons; the top ten hold about a quarter. The chain uses TRBV6-2 or TRBV6-3 and TRBJ2-7; possibly TRBD1 for D (6 bases). The receptor comes from a female donor with early-stage non-small cell lung cancer. Material: PBMCs, obtained at surgery. The CDR3 protein is CASSYSQGEYF. In DNA, the CDR3 is TGTGCCAGCAGTTACTCACAGGGAGAGTACTTC.